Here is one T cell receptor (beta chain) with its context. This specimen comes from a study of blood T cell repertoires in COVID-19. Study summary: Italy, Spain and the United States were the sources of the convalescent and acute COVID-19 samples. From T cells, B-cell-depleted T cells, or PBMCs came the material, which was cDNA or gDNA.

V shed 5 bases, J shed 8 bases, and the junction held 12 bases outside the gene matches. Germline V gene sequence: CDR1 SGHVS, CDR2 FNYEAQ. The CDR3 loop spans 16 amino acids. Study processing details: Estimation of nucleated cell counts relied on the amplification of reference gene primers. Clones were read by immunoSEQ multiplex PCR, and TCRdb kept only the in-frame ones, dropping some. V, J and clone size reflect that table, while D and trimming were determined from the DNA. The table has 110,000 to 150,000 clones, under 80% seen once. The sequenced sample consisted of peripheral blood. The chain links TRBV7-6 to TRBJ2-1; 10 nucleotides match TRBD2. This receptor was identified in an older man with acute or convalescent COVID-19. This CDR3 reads CASSRTSSGGFDEQFF. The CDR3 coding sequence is TGTGCCAGCAGCCGGACGTCTAGCGGGGGTTTCGATGAGCAGTTCTTC. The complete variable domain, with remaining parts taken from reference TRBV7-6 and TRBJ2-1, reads GAGVSQSPRYKVTKRGQDVALRCDPISGHVSLYWYRQALGQGPEFLTYFNYEAQQDKSGLPNDRFSAERPEGSISTLTIQRTEQRDSAMYRCASSRTSSGGFDEQFFGPGTRLTVL.